A single T cell receptor (beta chain) is shown here with its context. Its target is not known. This entry comes from a study of T cell responses to AZD1222 COVID-19 vaccine. Whole-study findings and limits: The study reported that nearly half of spike-specific TCRs target unmutated variant regions.

The V gene lost 3 bases and the J gene lost 4 bases, with 15 bases spanning the gap. CDR3 length equals 15 residues. Per the germline V gene, CDR1 is SEHNR and CDR2 is FQNEAQ (reference sequence). The assay was immunoSEQ multiplex PCR, and TCRdb's table has in-frame clones only and misses some. The sample has about 160,000 clones, 75% to 95% seen once; the top ten hold roughly 3.1%. Source: peripheral blood, taken 28 days after the second AZD1222 dose. This receptor was obtained from an adult who received the AZD1222 COVID-19 vaccine. The chain employs TRBV7-9 and TRBJ1-1, with D maybe TRBD1 (5 bases). As DNA, the CDR3 is TGTGCCAGCAGCTTTGGGGGGGTGCTGGGCACTGAAGCTTTCTTT. Its translation: CASSFGGVLGTEAFF.